The clone carrying this T cell receptor beta chain was seen ten or more times. Antigen unknown. Moderate-to-severe activity, CAS ≥3, NOSPECS ≥4 and a duration under 3 months were seen in donors with ophthalmopathy. RNA served as the template for amplifying TCR beta CDR3 regions. The first round was an RT-PCR with HTBI primers, and the second round was a multiplex PCR. Each CDR3 protein gets one entry after TCRdb re-called the multiplex PCR reads with MiXCR. Found here are fewer than 600,000 distinct CDR3 sequences, 14% of them singletons; the top ten hold about a tenth. Trimming shortened V by 2 bases and J by 6 bases, and 16 bases separated the two germline ends. The V gene's germline CDR1 is KGHSH and CDR2 LQKENI. The CDR3 loop spans 15 amino acids. These data belong to a study of Graves' ophthalmopathy and Graves' hyperthyroidism. The study, taken as a whole, reports: Clonotypes were expanded in thyroid at above 0.001 frequency, and most also appeared in blood. The model predicted ophthalmopathy progression with roughly 70% sensitivity and around 72% specificity.

This chain connects TRBV18 to TRBJ1-2; possible D gene TRBD1, 5 bases. The source material was blood. This clonotype was obtained from a woman in her 30s with Graves' ophthalmopathy. The CDR3 sequence: CASSPAGTAGDGYTF. The CDR3, as DNA: TGTGCCAGCTCACCAGCCGGGACGGCCGGGGATGGCTACACCTTC.